The 20 T cell receptor beta chains below all came from one sample that was sequenced in a study of T cell responses to AZD1222 COVID-19 vaccine. Measured with immunoSEQ multiplex PCR; TCRdb has only the in-frame clones, and not every one. This sample yields 150,000 to 200,000 clones, of which approximately 93% are seen a single time; roughly 3.8% belongs to the top ten. The input for sequencing was peripheral blood, taken on day 0 of AZD1222 vaccination. The receptors come from an adult in good health.

The chain combines TRBV6-6 with TRBJ2-5; no reliable D call. V lost 5 bases and J lost 3, with 7 bases in between. Germline lookup yields CDR1 MNHNY and CDR2 SVGAGI (reference sequence). The CDR3 runs 12 residues. Here the CDR3 reads CASSGRKETQYF. In nucleotides, the CDR3 is TGTGCCAGCAGTGGCCGCAAAGAGACCCAGTACTTC.

The gene calls are TRBV6-5 and TRBJ1-6; D might be TRBD1 (5 bases). CDR1 and CDR2 (germline): MNHEY, SVGAGI. This CDR3 contains 16 residues. Trimming left V 0 bases short and J 8 bases short, with 14 bases between. The CDR3 sequence: CASSYSGGTRHSPLHF. CDR3 bases: TGTGCCAGCAGTTACTCCGGGGGGACCCGACATTCACCCCTCCACTTT.

V and J are TRBV11-3 and TRBJ2-1, with TRBD2 matching 9 bases. The V segment lost 11 bases and the J segment 8 bases; nucleotides outside the gene matches: 10. Germline-derived CDR1 and CDR2 are SGHNT and YENEEA. The CDR3 is made up of 13 amino acids. The CDR3 protein is CAGGVGLADEQFF. CDR3 DNA sequence: TGTGCCGGAGGGGTGGGACTAGCCGATGAGCAGTTCTTC.

The chain has TRBV10-1 and TRBJ2-5; D is unresolved. Germline V gene lookup returns CDR1 WNHNN and CDR2 SYGVQD (reference sequence). The CDR3 runs 15 residues. Between the trimmed V and J ends, which lost 2 bases and 5 bases, there was a span of 15 bases. CDR3 sequence reads: CASSENRYPGETQYF. For the CDR3, the DNA is TGCGCCAGCAGTGAGAACCGCTACCCTGGGGAGACCCAGTACTTC.

The chain is built from TRBV11-2 and TRBJ1-4, with D possibly matching TRBD1 (6 bases). V shed 5 bases and J shed 7 bases, with 11 bases lying between them. CDR3 size: 13 residues. CDR1 SGHAT and CDR2 FQNNGV come from the germline V gene. The CDR3: CASSRDTGEKLFF. In nucleotides, the CDR3 is TGTGCCAGCAGCCGGGACACGGGTGAAAAACTGTTTTTT.

The sample holds one count of this clone. This chain uses TRBV7-9 with TRBJ1-2; tentatively, D is TRBD1 (6 bases). Germline CDR1 SEHNR, CDR2 FQNEAQ (reference sequence). The CDR3 extends over 14 amino acids. With 5 bases removed from V and 5 bases from J, the gap between germline ends came to 15 bases. DNA for the CDR3: TGTGCCAGCAGCATAACAGGGTACACATATGGCTACACCTTC. Translating it yields CASSITGYTYGYTF. Full variable domain (rest looked up from reference TRBV7-9 and TRBJ1-2): DTGVSQNPRHKITKRGQNVTFRCDPISEHNRLYWYRQTLGQGPEFLTYFQNEAQLEKSRLLSDRFSAERPKGSFSTLEIQRTEQGDSAMYLCASSITGYTYGYTFGSGTRLTVV.

The J gene is TRBJ2-2, the V gene TRBV27; no clear D. Trimming pared 5 bases from V and 4 bases from J, leaving 8 bases between. This CDR3 is built from 13 residues. CDR1 and CDR2 (germline): MNHEY, SMNVEV (reference sequence). The CDR3 DNA reads as TGTGCCAGCAGTCTTCAAATCACCGGGGAGCTGTTTTTT. Its protein product is CASSLQITGELFF.

The chain is built from TRBV24-1 and TRBJ2-2; D may be TRBD1 (5 bases). The V gene's germline CDR1 is KGHDR and CDR2 SFDVKD. This CDR3 is built from 14 residues. Trimming stripped 8 bases from V and 3 bases from J, with 12 bases between. The CDR3 bases are TGTGCCACCATCGCGACAGCCCACACCGGGGAGCTGTTTTTT. Amino acids: CATIATAHTGELFF.

The chain employs TRBV4-2 and TRBJ2-7; 11 bases match TRBD1. J lost 6 bases, V lost 4 bases, and 8 bases had no gene match. The CDR3 length is 15 residues. The germline V gene encodes CDR1 LGHNA and CDR2 YNFKEQ. The CDR3 sequence: CASSPRGQGAGEQYF. The CDR3 coding sequence is TGTGCCAGCAGCCCACGTGGACAGGGGGCGGGCGAGCAGTACTTC.

The rearrangement joins TRBV18 to TRBJ1-1, with TRBD1 as a possible D gene (5 bases). Looked up from germline, CDR1 is KGHSH and CDR2 is LQKENI. The V and J ends lost 2 bases and 4 bases respectively, with 17 bases between them. The CDR3 runs to 16 residues. CDR3 in amino acids: CASSPGNRHPVTEAFF. The CDR3, as DNA: TGTGCCAGCTCACCAGGGAACAGGCACCCCGTCACTGAAGCTTTCTTT.

This clone was detected only once. V is TRBV9 and J is TRBJ2-1; 7 positions agree with TRBD1. The CDR3 contains 14 residues. Germline CDR1 reads SGDLS; CDR2 reads YYNGEE. V shed 4 bases, J shed 3 bases, and the junction held 4 bases outside the gene matches. The CDR3 sequence is CASSQGDSYNEQFF. DNA of the CDR3: TGTGCCAGCAGCCAAGGGGACAGCTACAATGAGCAGTTCTTC.

The J gene is TRBJ1-1, the V gene TRBV5-1, with D perhaps matching TRBD1 (5 bases). V lost 5 bases to trimming and J lost 1 base, with 15 bases between them. The CDR3 covers 15 residues. The germline CDR1 and CDR2 sequences are SGHRS and YFSETQ. The CDR3 loop is CASRDLPGGNTEAFF. The CDR3 DNA reads as TGCGCCAGCAGGGACCTTCCGGGGGGGAACACTGAAGCTTTCTTT.

This clone is a singleton in its sample. The V and J genes are TRBV6-5 and TRBJ1-1, with D unresolved. V lost 0 bases, J lost 1 base, and 6 bases lay in between. The CDR3 extends over 14 amino acids. Germline assignment: CDR1 MNHEY and CDR2 SVGAGI. The CDR3: CASSYSVANTEAFF. The CDR3 nucleotides read TGTGCCAGCAGTTACTCCGTGGCGAACACTGAAGCTTTCTTT.

The chain joins TRBV4-1 to TRBJ2-2; D not certain. V lost 6 bases, J lost 2 bases, and 4 bases lay in between. Germline CDR1 reads MGHRA; CDR2 reads YSYEKL. This CDR3 contains 12 residues. The CDR3 is CASSPNTGELFF. The CDR3 nucleotides are TGCGCCAGCAGTCCTAACACCGGGGAGCTGTTTTTT.

The chain joins TRBV4-1 to TRBJ1-2; D gene uncertain. The CDR3 loop spans 15 amino acids. V lost 1 base and J 2 bases, leaving 11 bases between the germline ends. From germline, CDR1 is MGHRA and CDR2 YSYEKL. The CDR3 is CASSQAIPGNYGYTF. CDR3 coding DNA: TGCGCCAGCAGCCAAGCGATTCCGGGAAACTATGGCTACACCTTC.

V usage is TRBV3-1 (or the pseudogene TRBV3-2) and J usage is TRBJ2-5; no reliable D call. The CDR3 sequence is 14 residues long. V was pared by 6 bases and J by 3 bases, with 14 bases between. CDR1 LGHDT and CDR2 YNNKEL come from the germline V gene (reference sequence). Here the CDR3 reads CASRGWAEEETQYF. The DNA for the CDR3 is TGTGCCAGCAGGGGGTGGGCGGAAGAAGAGACCCAGTACTTC.

The CDR3 DNA reads TGTGCCAGCAGGGGGCAGATTAGGACTGAAGCTTTCTTT. Translating gives CASRGQIRTEAFF. V gene TRBV6-5 combines with J gene TRBJ1-1; D might be TRBD1 (5 bases). Germline values: CDR1 MNHEY, CDR2 SVGAGI. V was trimmed by 6 bases and J by 5 bases, leaving 13 bases between them. The CDR3 runs to 13 residues.

The chain joins TRBV5-1 to TRBJ1-3; D gene unclear. CDR1 and CDR2 (germline): SGHRS, YFSETQ. There are 15 residues in the CDR3. The V end was cut by 4 bases, the J end by 0 bases, with 11 bases between. For the CDR3, the DNA is TGCGCCAGCAGCCTTGGCACAAGCTCTGGAAACACCATATATTTT. The encoded protein is CASSLGTSSGNTIYF.

The rearrangement uses TRBV3-1 (or the pseudogene TRBV3-2) and TRBJ1-2; TRBD1 might be the D (5 bases). V was clipped by 6 bases and J by 6 bases, with 11 bases between them. The CDR3 runs to 12 residues. The V gene's germline CDR1 is LGHDT and CDR2 YNNKEL (reference sequence). In nucleotides, the CDR3 is TGTGCCAGCAGTCCCGGGACCCATGGCTACACCTTC. It specifies CASSPGTHGYTF.

This clone was recorded a few times. The rearrangement joins TRBV19 to TRBJ1-2; the D is unclear. Germline assignment: CDR1 LNHDA and CDR2 SQIVND (reference sequence). Trimming removed 7 bases at V and 0 bases at J, with 6 bases between. The length of the CDR3 is 12 residues. CDR3 in DNA: TGTGCCAGTAATACAGCTAACTATGGCTACACCTTC. Its protein is CASNTANYGYTF.